The rows below give T cell receptor beta chains drawn from one sample of a study of technical replicates of blood from a few donors. Repertoires were generated with immunoSEQ multiplex PCR, while TCRdb's copy carries only in-frame clones and drops some. The sample yields roughly 70,000 clones, approximately 90% seen once. Input material: PBMCs. The receptors derive from a human donor in good health. Some clones in this sample may be carry-over from other donors' samples. CDR3s include the opening cysteine and the closing phenylalanine or tryptophan. D genes are given only for firm matches. For some rows the clone size is stated as once, few or many, or as a class when expanded; others skip it.

D,size,V,J,CDR3,DNA
TRBD2,.,TRBV7-2,TRBJ2-5,CASSLTSGRGETQYF,TGTGCCAGCAGCCTGACTAGCGGGAGGGGAGAGACCCAGTACTTC
TRBD1,.,TRBV6-5,TRBJ1-6,CASTGGQYNSPLHF,TGTGCCAGCACCGGGGGACAGTATAATTCACCCCTCCACTTT
.,.,TRBV7-2,TRBJ2-2,CASSLVGAITGELFF,TGTGCCAGCAGCTTAGTAGGGGCGATTACCGGGGAGCTGTTTTTT
.,.,TRBV7-2,TRBJ1-2,CASSPQGNYGYTF,TGTGCCAGCAGTCCCCAGGGGAACTATGGCTACACCTTC
.,.,TRBV4-3,TRBJ1-1,CASSQALVGGGSRTEAFF,TGCGCCAGCAGCCAAGCGTTGGTGGGGGGCGGGAGTCGGACTGAAGCTTTCTTT
.,.,TRBV7-3,TRBJ1-2,CASSYGPGEGAVTF,TGTGCCAGCAGCTACGGGCCAGGCGAGGGTGCCGTGACCTTC
TRBD1,.,TRBV18,TRBJ1-2,CASSSTQGQGGANYGYTF,TGTGCCAGCTCTTCCACCCAGGGACAGGGAGGAGCTAACTATGGCTACACCTTC
TRBD1,.,TRBV19,TRBJ1-5,CASGDRNSNQPQHF,TGTGCCAGTGGGGACAGAAATAGCAATCAGCCCCAGCATTTT
.,.,TRBV5-6,TRBJ2-3,CASSSGLISTDTQYF,TGTGCCAGCAGCTCCGGACTAATAAGCACAGATACGCAGTATTTT
.,.,TRBV27,TRBJ2-3,CASSFQGSTQYF,TGTGCCAGCAGTTTTCAGGGCAGTACGCAGTATTTT
TRBD1,.,TRBV10-3,TRBJ2-5,CASGVGQGKVETQYF,TGTGCCAGCGGAGTGGGACAGGGGAAAGTGGAGACCCAGTACTTC
TRBD1,.,TRBV6-6,TRBJ1-1,CASKNGGGVKVEAFF,TGTGCCAGCAAAAATGGAGGGGGCGTCAAAGTTGAAGCTTTCTTT
.,.,TRBV11-2,TRBJ2-5,CASSIRREVAETQYF,TGTGCCAGCAGCATCCGACGGGAAGTCGCAGAGACCCAGTACTTC
TRBD2,.,TRBV7-9,TRBJ2-7,CASSFAAGGTYEQYF,TGTGCCAGCAGCTTTGCGGCGGGAGGAACCTACGAGCAGTACTTC
TRBD2,.,TRBV5-1,TRBJ2-1,CASSFGDRTSVEQFF,TGCGCCAGCAGCTTTGGAGACCGGACTAGTGTAGAGCAGTTCTTC
.,few,TRBV5-1,TRBJ1-1,CASSQEFQGGTEAFF,TGCGCCAGCAGCCAAGAATTTCAGGGAGGCACTGAAGCTTTCTTT
TRBD1,.,TRBV6-1,TRBJ2-7,CASRRQGLSNEQYF,TGTGCCAGCAGGCGACAGGGATTAAGTAACGAGCAGTACTTC
TRBD1,.,TRBV30,TRBJ2-3,CALGTVTDTQYF,TGTGCCCTCGGGACAGTCACAGATACGCAGTATTTT
.,.,TRBV4-1,TRBJ2-7,CASSQDHQALYEQYF,TGCGCCAGCAGCCAAGACCACCAGGCCTTGTACGAGCAGTACTTC
.,.,TRBV13,TRBJ1-2,CASSEQGNYGYTF,TGTGCCAGCAGCGAACAGGGTAACTATGGCTACACCTTC
.,.,TRBV7-3,TRBJ2-3,CASSLNTAGTQYF,TGTGCCAGCAGCTTAAATACTGCAGGTACGCAGTATTTT
TRBD2,.,TRBV9,TRBJ2-2,CASSRESGGGTGELFF,TGTGCCAGCAGCAGGGAAAGCGGGGGGGGCACCGGGGAGCTGTTTTTT
.,.,TRBV19,TRBJ1-5,CASTKGLLQHF,TGTGCCAGTACTAAGGGGCTGCTCCAGCATTTT
TRBD2,.,TRBV28,TRBJ2-4,CASSLYPQAGGSKNIQYF,TGTGCCAGCAGTTTATACCCCCAGGCGGGGGGCTCCAAAAACATTCAGTACTTC
.,.,TRBV7-9,TRBJ1-4,CASSPKSDSAFPGTRELFF,TGTGCCAGCAGCCCGAAGAGTGACAGCGCTTTCCCCGGAACCAGGGAACTGTTTTTT
.,.,TRBV11-2,TRBJ2-3,CASSLAGGGTDTQYF,TGTGCCAGCAGCTTAGCTGGGGGCGGCACAGATACGCAGTATTTT
.,.,TRBV5-1,TRBJ1-1,CASSFTGNTEAFF,TGCGCCAGCAGCTTTACAGGGAACACTGAAGCTTTCTTT
.,.,TRBV5-1,TRBJ1-4,CASSPVLGPNEKLFF,TGCGCCAGCAGCCCCGTTTTGGGCCCGAATGAAAAACTGTTTTTT
.,once,TRBV6-6,TRBJ2-1,CASSPGQNTGYNEQFF,TGTGCCAGCAGTCCGGGACAAAACACGGGCTACAATGAGCAGTTCTTC
TRBD1,.,TRBV10-3,TRBJ1-6,CAISESTGGSSPLHF,TGTGCCATCAGTGAGTCGACAGGGGGTTCTTCACCCCTCCACTTT
TRBD1,.,TRBV7-3,TRBJ1-2,CASSLDRDRGLRYGYTF,TGTGCCAGCAGCTTAGACCGGGACAGGGGCCTTCGCTATGGCTACACCTTC
.,.,TRBV7-9,TRBJ2-1,CASTLGSGAYNEQFF,TGTGCCAGCACCCTGGGCAGCGGAGCCTACAATGAGCAGTTCTTC
.,few,TRBV7-9,TRBJ2-7,CASSPAGGPYEQYF,TGTGCCAGCAGCCCCGCCGGGGGGCCCTACGAGCAGTACTTC
.,.,TRBV5-6,TRBJ2-3,CASSLERPRATQYF,TGTGCCAGCAGCTTGGAACGGCCGAGGGCTACGCAGTATTTT
.,.,TRBV11-2,TRBJ2-7,CASSLAPPQYGGYEQYF,TGTGCCAGCAGCTTAGCTCCCCCCCAGTACGGGGGCTACGAGCAGTACTTC
.,once,TRBV5-6,TRBJ1-5,CASSARTRNQPQHF,TGTGCCAGCAGCGCCCGGACACGCAATCAGCCCCAGCATTTT
TRBD1,.,TRBV7-6,TRBJ1-1,CASSLKRDSEAFF,TGTGCCAGCAGCCTAAAACGGGACAGTGAAGCTTTCTTT
TRBD2,.,TRBV5-1,TRBJ2-1,CASRTSGTSGGSKQFF,TGCGCCAGCAGGACCTCCGGGACTAGCGGGGGTTCGAAGCAGTTCTTC
.,.,TRBV7-6,TRBJ2-7,CASSPLVSSYEQYF,TGTGCCAGCAGCCCGCTTGTCAGCTCCTACGAGCAGTACTTC
TRBD1,once,TRBV6-6,TRBJ2-1,CASSPGQGRNEQFF,TGTGCCAGCAGTCCGGGACAGGGTCGCAATGAGCAGTTCTTC
.,.,TRBV5-4,TRBJ2-5,CASSPEASLETQYF,TGTGCCAGCAGCCCAGAGGCCTCCCTAGAGACCCAGTACTTC
TRBD1,.,TRBV5-4,TRBJ1-6,CASSWAGTGSNSPLHF,TGTGCCAGCAGCTGGGCCGGGACAGGATCAAATTCACCCCTCCACTTT
TRBD1,.,TRBV4-2,TRBJ1-2,CASSLGQGVYGYTF,TGTGCCAGCAGCCTTGGACAGGGAGTCTATGGCTACACCTTC
.,.,TRBV6-1,TRBJ2-7,CASGGGYEQYF,TGTGCCAGCGGAGGCGGCTACGAGCAGTACTTC
.,.,TRBV19,TRBJ2-1,CASSIVTEPYRRSYNEQFF,TGTGCCAGTAGTATCGTAACGGAACCCTATAGGAGGTCCTACAATGAGCAGTTCTTC
.,.,TRBV27,TRBJ1-1,CASIKVGGITEAFF,TGTGCCAGCATAAAAGTCGGGGGAATCACTGAAGCTTTCTTT
TRBD1,.,TRBV18,TRBJ2-7,CASSPPTGPWEQYF,TGTGCCAGCTCACCACCGACAGGGCCATGGGAGCAGTACTTC
.,.,TRBV5-1,TRBJ2-3,CASSLPGAVEDTQYF,TGCGCCAGCAGCTTGCCAGGGGCAGTAGAAGATACGCAGTATTTT
.,.,TRBV18,TRBJ1-6,CASSPGLEGDSPLHF,TGTGCCAGCTCACCTGGGCTGGAGGGAGATTCACCCCTCCACTTT